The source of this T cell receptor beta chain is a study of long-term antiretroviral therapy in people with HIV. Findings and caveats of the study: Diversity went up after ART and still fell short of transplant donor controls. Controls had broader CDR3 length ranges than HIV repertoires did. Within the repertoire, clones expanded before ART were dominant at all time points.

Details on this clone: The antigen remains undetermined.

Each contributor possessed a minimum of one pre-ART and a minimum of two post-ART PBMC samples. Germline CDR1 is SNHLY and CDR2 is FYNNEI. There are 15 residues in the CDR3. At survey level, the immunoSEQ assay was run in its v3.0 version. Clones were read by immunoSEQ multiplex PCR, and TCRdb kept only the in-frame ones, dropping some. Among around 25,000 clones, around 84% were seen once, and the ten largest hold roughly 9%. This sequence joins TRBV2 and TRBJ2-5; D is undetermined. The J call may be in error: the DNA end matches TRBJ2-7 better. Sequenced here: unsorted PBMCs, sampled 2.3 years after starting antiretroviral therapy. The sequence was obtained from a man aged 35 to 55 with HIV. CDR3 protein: CASSEPTGLKFEQYF. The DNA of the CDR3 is TGTGCCAGCAGTGAACCCACCGGCCTTAAGTTCGAGCAGTACTTC.